This T cell receptor (beta chain) was observed in a study of blood T cell repertoires in COVID-19. Data came from immunoSEQ multiplex PCR; TCRdb stores just in-frame clones and leaves some out. The sample includes around 300,000 clones, around 86% of them seen just once. Germline CDR1 MNHEY, CDR2 SMNVEV (reference sequence). The CDR3 sequence is 15 residues long. V was trimmed by 2 bases and J by 3 bases, leaving 13 bases between them. Sequencing was performed on peripheral blood. The TCR sequence derives from a woman aged 40 to 50 who had recovered from COVID-19. This rearrangement joins TRBV27 to TRBJ1-1; TRBD1 is a possible D gene (6 bases). The CDR3 region has the DNA TGTGCCAGCAGTTTAACGACAGGACCCTACACTGAAGCTTTCTTT. Residues: CASSLTTGPYTEAFF.